The present T cell receptor beta chain was sequenced within a study of metastatic and nonmetastatic thyroid tumors (dated by TCRdb to about 2020). Regarding the research as a whole: Repertoires from peripheral blood and from tumor or nodule tissue samples of malignant and benign thyroid patients were compared. General study outcomes and caveats: In both blood and tumor samples, TCR beta diversity was reported to be significantly higher in malignant tumors than in benign nodules.

CDR1 and CDR2 are drawn from the germline V gene: MNHEY, SVGAGI. There are 16 amino acids in the CDR3, from cysteine to phenylalanine inclusive. Just the 48-base CDR3 DNA is kept, in frame starting at base 1. About this clone itself: Its antigen is still unknown. Relative to the germline gene, one junction end is altered; a read error may explain this.

No patient had received any treatment before thyroid surgery. Using T-cell receptor beta sequencing, the researchers looked back retrospectively at clinical samples from patients, gathered between about 2012 and 2018. Libraries were built with PCR. The sample was run on an Illumina HiSeq 4000. High-throughput sequencing was used to profile the CDR3 region of the TCR beta-chain in every patient. As for the authors' bioinformatics: CDR3 differences across clinicopathological groups were used to build a classifier for discriminating distant-metastatic papillary thyroid cancer patients. The Shannon index was used to measure repertoire diversity, and the Morisita-Horn index was used to measure how similar tumor and blood repertoires were. TCRdb itself trimmed the public reads at Q25 with fastp, ran MiXCR and retained productive beta chains. These V and J calls are TCRdb output, not the study's own analysis. A total of 15,000 to 18,000 clones appear in this sample, over 3.5% of them only once. The top ten constitute less than 25% of the sample.

The sequenced sample was tumor tissue. This sequence was found in a female donor with papillary thyroid cancer or a benign thyroid nodule (not recorded which). Some clones in this sample may be carry-over from other donors' samples. This receptor chain uses TRBV6-5 and TRBJ1-2; a stretch of 7 junction bases matches TRBD1. The CDR3 is CASTYQTGTETYGYTF. The nucleotides are TGTGCCAGCACTTACCAAACCGGGACAGAGACATATGGCTACACCTTC.